The 24 T cell receptor beta chains presented below share a single source sample, sequenced in a study of Graves' ophthalmopathy and Graves' hyperthyroidism. Amplification from RNA transcripts yielded the TCR beta CDR3 regions. RT-PCR in the first round used HTBI primers; a second-round multiplex PCR followed. In TCRdb, the multiplex PCR reads were re-called with MiXCR into one record per CDR3 protein. Of over a million distinct CDR3 sequences listed, approximately 35% are singletons. Sequenced sample: peripheral blood or thyroid tissue (not recorded which). The receptors were sampled from an adult man with Graves' hyperthyroidism.

The table lists this clonotype with many counts. V and J are TRBV10-2 and TRBJ1-6; D is ambiguous. CDR1 and CDR2 (germline): WSHSY, SAAADI. V gave up 5 bases and J gave up 9 bases, with 14 bases separating them. CDR3 length: 14 residues. For the CDR3, the DNA is TGCGCCAGCAGTCCCCAGAGCCCCAGTTCACCCCTCCACTTT. Its protein is CASSPQSPSSPLHF.

The gene calls are TRBV10-3 and TRBJ2-5; perhaps TRBD1 as D (6 bases). Trimming cost V 8 bases and J 4 bases, with 17 bases left between them. The CDR3 is 14 residues long. In germline, CDR1 is ENHRY, CDR2 SYGVKD. The CDR3 here is CAILTGGLGETQYF. CDR3 coding DNA: TGTGCCATCCTGACAGGCGGTCTTGGAGAGACCCAGTACTTC.

The chain joins TRBV4-1 to TRBJ1-3, with a tentative D call TRBD1 (6 bases). V lost 1 base to trimming and J lost 0 bases, with 13 bases between them. Germline V gene sequence: CDR1 MGHRA, CDR2 YSYEKL. This CDR3 spans 17 amino acids. The CDR3 sequence is CASSQAAGASSGNTIYF. As DNA, the CDR3 is TGCGCCAGCAGCCAAGCGGCAGGGGCAAGCTCTGGAAACACCATATATTTT.

In its sample, this clonotype was seen many times. This chain links TRBV7-2 with TRBJ2-2; no clear D gene. The CDR3 is made up of 11 amino acids. V dropped 2 bases and J dropped 7 bases, with 2 bases sitting between them. Germline lookup yields CDR1 SGHTA and CDR2 FQGNSA. In DNA, the CDR3 is TGTGCCAGCAGCTTATTCGGGGAGCTGTTTTTT. Residues: CASSLFGELFF.

This clonotype was seen ten or more times. The chain is built from TRBV7-9 and TRBJ1-6; D remains ambiguous. CDR3 size: 16 residues. Germline CDR1 reads SEHNR; CDR2 reads FQNEAQ (reference sequence). Trimming left V 5 bases short and J 9 bases short, with 20 bases between. CDR3 sequence: CASSPNSALRFSPLHF. CDR3 sequence (DNA): TGTGCCAGCAGCCCTAACAGCGCCTTGAGATTTTCACCCCTCCACTTT.

In its sample, this clonotype was seen many times. The chain employs TRBV12-3 or TRBV12-4 and TRBJ1-2, with D possibly TRBD1 on 5 matching bases. The V end was cut by 2 bases, the J end by 8 bases, with 15 bases between. This CDR3 comprises 14 residues. The CDR3 DNA sequence: TGTGCCAGCAGTTTAATGGTTGGGGCGCGGGGCTACACCTTC. This sequence encodes CASSLMVGARGYTF.

The chain couples TRBV12-3 or TRBV12-4 to TRBJ1-2; D ambiguous. The length of the CDR3 is 16 residues. Trimming removed 5 bases from V and 7 bases from J, with 23 bases in between. Here the CDR3 DNA reads TGTGCCAGCAGTCAGGAGCCCCGACCGGTTTTACTTGGCTACACCTTC. This encodes CASSQEPRPVLLGYTF.

The chain recombines TRBV10-3 with TRBJ1-2; 10 bases match TRBD1. V lost 4 bases and J lost 8; bases outside the gene matches: 1. The V gene's germline CDR1 is ENHRY and CDR2 SYGVKD. This CDR3 spans 12 amino acids. The CDR3 region is CAISVTGGGYTF. CDR3 DNA: TGTGCCATCAGTGTGACAGGGGGCGGCTACACCTTC.

The sample holds many counts of this clonotype. The rearrangement links TRBV7-8 to TRBJ2-2; D uncertain. The CDR3 runs 16 residues. Trimming left V 1 base short and J 0 bases short, with 9 bases between. Germline CDR1 reads SGHVS; CDR2 reads FQNEAQ. CDR3 protein: CASSLDQATNTGELFF. The CDR3, as DNA: TGTGCCAGCAGCTTAGATCAGGCCACGAACACCGGGGAGCTGTTTTTT.

The chain joins TRBV29-1 to TRBJ1-4; 7 bases are shared with TRBD1. The CDR3 is made up of 13 amino acids. Looked up from germline, CDR1 is SQVTM and CDR2 is ANQGSEA. Trimming removed 6 bases from V and 7 bases from J; junction bases left unmatched: 8. In DNA form, the CDR3 reads TGCAGCGTCGATGACAGGGCGAGTGAAAAACTGTTTTTT. Translating gives CSVDDRASEKLFF.

The chain couples TRBV20-1 to TRBJ2-3, with TRBD1 matching 8 bases. CDR1 DFQATT and CDR2 SNEGSKA come from the germline V gene (reference sequence). Trimming removed 2 bases from V and 1 base from J; junction bases left unmatched: 5. This CDR3 contains 15 residues. The CDR3: CSARQGALGTDTQYF. The CDR3 bases are TGCAGTGCTAGACAGGGGGCGTTGGGCACAGATACGCAGTATTTT.

This clonotype showed up many times. V gene TRBV5-4 combines with J gene TRBJ2-5, with a possible D match to TRBD1 (6 bases). The length of the CDR3 is 13 residues. CDR1 and CDR2 (germline): SGHNT, YYREEE (reference sequence). With 3 bases removed from V and 2 bases from J, the gap between germline ends came to 8 bases. Here the CDR3 DNA reads TGTGCCAGCAGCTCAGGACAGCAAGAGACCCAGTACTTC. Protein: CASSSGQQETQYF.

This clonotype has more than one count but fewer than ten. The chain links TRBV6-2 or TRBV6-3 to TRBJ2-2; D ambiguous. The CDR3 spans 13 residues. The germline CDR1 and CDR2 sequences are MNHEY and SVGEGT. The germline V and J ends were trimmed by 8 bases and 5 bases, with 12 bases remaining between them. The CDR3: CASFDWNTGELFF. The CDR3 DNA reads TGTGCCAGCTTTGATTGGAATACCGGGGAGCTGTTTTTT.

This clonotype was counted at least ten times. This chain uses TRBV7-2 with TRBJ1-1, with 7 bases identical to TRBD1. The CDR3 runs 16 residues. The germline gives CDR1 SGHTA, CDR2 FQGNSA. With 2 bases clipped from V and 1 base from J, the junction kept 7 bases outside the gene matches. The CDR3 coding sequence is TGTGCCAGCAGCTTACGACAGGGTGATAGGAACACTGAAGCTTTCTTT. Its translation: CASSLRQGDRNTEAFF.

This clonotype was recorded once. This sequence joins TRBV7-9 and TRBJ1-2; TRBD1 might be the D (5 bases). In germline, CDR1 is SEHNR, CDR2 FQNEAQ (reference sequence). This CDR3 spans 13 amino acids. V was pared by 4 bases and J by 5 bases, with 11 bases between. CDR3 sequence: CASSSRVGYGYTF. The CDR3 DNA sequence: TGTGCCAGCAGCTCCAGGGTGGGATATGGCTACACCTTC.

The chain recombines TRBV20-1 with TRBJ1-5, with D possibly TRBD1 on 6 matching bases. Trimming removed 5 bases at V and 2 bases at J, with 16 bases between. Germline CDR1 is DFQATT and CDR2 is SNEGSKA (reference sequence). The length of the CDR3 is 15 residues. CDR3 in DNA: TGCAGTGCTTCAGGGGTCGCTGGGGGCAATCAGCCCCAGCATTTT. Amino acids: CSASGVAGGNQPQHF.

As to this clonotype: Since the CDR3 does not end with the conserved phenylalanine or tryptophan, this likely comes from a read error. This chain connects TRBV12-5 to TRBJ2-7; TRBD2 matches 11 bases. The CDR3 loop spans 17 amino acids. The germline V gene encodes CDR1 LGHNT and CDR2 FRNRAP. CDR3 in amino acids: CASSPGTSGEKSYEQYL. The CDR3 DNA reads TGTGCCAGCAGTCCGGGGACTAGCGGCGAAAAATCCTACGAGCAGTACCTC.

This clonotype was counted at least ten times. This chain joins TRBV7-8 and TRBJ1-6; D remains unclear. Trimming took 1 base from V and 0 from J, leaving 7 bases between them. This CDR3 comprises 16 residues. Germline V gene data show CDR1 as SGHVS and CDR2 as FQNEAQ. CDR3 loop: CASSLGQSSYNSPLHF. The CDR3 bases are TGTGCCAGCAGCTTAGGGCAGAGCTCCTATAATTCACCCCTCCACTTT.

This clonotype occurred many times. The chain recombines TRBV29-1 with TRBJ2-7; D is possibly TRBD1 (6 bases). Germline CDR1 SQVTM, CDR2 ANQGSEA. Trimming stripped 6 bases from V and 0 bases from J, with 15 bases between. This CDR3 contains 14 residues. CDR3 DNA: TGCAGCGTGGCAAAGGGCAGGGGCTCCTACGAGCAGTACTTC. The encoded protein is CSVAKGRGSYEQYF.

In this sample, this clonotype turned up many times. V and J are TRBV10-3 and TRBJ1-5, with a tentative D call TRBD1 (5 bases). The V and J ends lost 8 bases and 5 bases respectively, with 13 bases between them. The CDR3 sequence is 13 residues long. Germline CDR1 reads ENHRY; CDR2 reads SYGVKD. CDR3 DNA sequence: TGTGCCATCGGCAAAGGGACCGATCAGCCCCAGCATTTT. This translates into CAIGKGTDQPQHF.

This clonotype was detected ten times or more. This chain joins TRBV11-2 and TRBJ1-2; the D is unclear. Germline CDR1 reads SGHAT; CDR2 reads FQNNGV. V was cut by 0 bases and J by 10 bases, with 12 bases left in between. This CDR3 comprises 13 residues. CDR3 sequence: CASSLESKGPYTF. The CDR3 DNA reads TGTGCCAGCAGCTTAGAGTCCAAGGGCCCCTACACCTTC.

J is TRBJ1-5 and V is TRBV7-9; 7 nucleotides align to TRBD1. CDR1 and CDR2 from the germline V gene are SEHNR and FQNEAQ (reference sequence). Germline trimming cut 5 bases from V and 4 bases from J; bases unmatched to any gene: 14. This CDR3 region has 17 residues. The chain's CDR3 is CASSPGGLLRGNQPQHF. For the CDR3, the DNA is TGTGCCAGCAGCCCAGGGGGTTTACTCCGCGGAAATCAGCCCCAGCATTTT.

Concerning this clonotype itself: This may arise from a read error, as a much more abundant clone is one base away. V and J are TRBV7-9 and TRBJ2-5; D is possibly TRBD1 (5 bases). V was cut by 8 bases and J by 1 base, with 11 bases left in between. Germline CDR1 SEHNR, CDR2 FQNEAQ (reference sequence). The CDR3 contains 13 residues. CDR3 residues: CASRKTAQETQYF. CDR3 bases: TGTGCCAGCCGAAAGACAGCCCAAGAGACCCAGTACTTC. Based on the CDR3 plus reference TRBV7-9 and TRBJ2-5, the full variable domain is DTGVSQNPRHKITKRGQNVTFRCDPISEHNRLYWYRQTLGQGPEFLTYFQNEAQLEKSRLLSDRFSAERPKGSFSTLEIQRTEQGDSAMYLCASRKTAQETQYFGPGTRLLVL.

V gene TRBV7-9 combines with J gene TRBJ1-2; D perhaps matches TRBD1 (6 bases). CDR1 and CDR2 (germline): SEHNR, FQNEAQ (reference sequence). V was cut by 5 bases and J by 8 bases, with 21 bases left in between. The CDR3 loop spans 15 amino acids. DNA of the CDR3: TGTGCCAGCAGCCCGCTGGAGGGGGGACGGTTGGGCTACACCTTC. Its translation: CASSPLEGGRLGYTF.